These 2 T cell receptor beta chains were sequenced from one sample in a study of human T cells and chemical hapten exposure. Each CDR3 protein gets one entry after TCRdb re-called the RACE reads with MiXCR. The sample carries roughly 82,000 distinct CDR3 sequences, 12% recorded once. Time point defined: patch test 1, 2 weeks after DPC sensitization. Treatment described: therapeutic diphenylcyclopropenone sensitization with weekly scalp DPC. This specimen consisted of whole blood, obtained in connection with sensitization to the hapten diphenylcyclopropenone (DPC). The receptors were sampled from a woman aged 60 to 75 with alopecia areata. Some clones in this sample may be carry-over from other donors' samples.

Ten or more counts support this clonotype. The V gene is TRBV9, the J gene TRBJ2-1; TRBD1 agrees at 9 bases. The CDR3 runs 15 residues. The J segment lost 7 bases and the V segment lost 3 bases, leaving 8 bases of the junction unmatched. CDR1 is SGDLS and CDR2 is YYNGEE in the germline V gene. The CDR3 here is CASSGGQGTDNEQFF. Written as DNA, the CDR3 is TGTGCCAGCAGCGGGGGACAGGGTACGGATAATGAGCAGTTCTTC.

The chain has TRBV6-5 and TRBJ2-7, with D maybe TRBD1 (6 bases). The ends were cut back, 5 bases at V and 4 bases at J, with 12 bases in the middle. The CDR3 has 13 amino acids. CDR1 is MNHEY and CDR2 is SVGAGI in the germline V gene. This CDR3 is CASSRDQGYEQYF. CDR3 nucleotides: TGTGCCAGCAGTCGGGATCAGGGGTACGAGCAGTACTTC.